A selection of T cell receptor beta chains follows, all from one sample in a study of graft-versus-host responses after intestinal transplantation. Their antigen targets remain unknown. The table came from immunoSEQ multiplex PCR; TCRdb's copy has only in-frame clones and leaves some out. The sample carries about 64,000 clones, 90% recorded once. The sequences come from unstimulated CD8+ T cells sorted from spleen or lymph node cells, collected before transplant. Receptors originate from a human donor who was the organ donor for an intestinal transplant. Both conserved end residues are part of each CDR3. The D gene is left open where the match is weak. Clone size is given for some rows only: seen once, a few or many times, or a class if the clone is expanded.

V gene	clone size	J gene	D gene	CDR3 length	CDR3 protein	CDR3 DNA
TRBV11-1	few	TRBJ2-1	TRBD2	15	CASSSGLAGVDEQFF	TGTGCCAGCAGCTCAGGACTAGCGGGAGTGGATGAGCAGTTCTTC
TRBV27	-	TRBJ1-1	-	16	CASSLWASAANTEAFF	TGTGCCAGCAGTTTATGGGCTTCAGCAGCGAACACTGAAGCTTTCTTT
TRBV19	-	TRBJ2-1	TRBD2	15	CASSIRLAGMDEQFF	TGTGCCAGTAGTATAAGACTAGCGGGTATGGATGAGCAGTTCTTC
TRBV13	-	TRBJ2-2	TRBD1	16	CASSLEGTGFTGELFF	TGTGCCAGCAGCTTAGAAGGGACAGGGTTCACCGGGGAGCTGTTTTTT
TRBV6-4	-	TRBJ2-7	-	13	CASSESTNNEQYF	TGTGCCAGCAGTGAGTCAACTAATAACGAGCAGTACTTC
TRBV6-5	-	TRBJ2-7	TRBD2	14	CASSYRRELDEQYF	TGTGCCAGCAGTTATCGGCGGGAGCTGGACGAGCAGTACTTC
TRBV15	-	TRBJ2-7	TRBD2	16	CATSSSSGRFSYEQYF	TGTGCCACCAGTTCGTCGAGCGGGAGGTTCTCCTACGAGCAGTACTTC
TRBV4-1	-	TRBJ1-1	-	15	CASSLPGSGGFEAFF	TGCGCCAGCAGCCTACCCGGGAGTGGGGGATTTGAAGCTTTCTTT
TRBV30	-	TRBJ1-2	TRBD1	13	CAWGPGQDYGYTF	TGTGCCTGGGGGCCGGGACAGGACTATGGCTACACCTTC
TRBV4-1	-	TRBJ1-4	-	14	CASGGSGTNEKLFF	TGCGCCAGCGGGGGGTCGGGAACTAATGAAAAACTGTTTTTT
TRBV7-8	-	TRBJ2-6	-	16	CASSLDTGSGANVLTF	TGTGCCAGCAGCTTGGATACAGGCTCTGGGGCCAACGTCCTGACTTTC
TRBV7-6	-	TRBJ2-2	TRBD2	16	CASSFSSGRLTGELFF	TGTGCCAGCAGCTTTTCTAGCGGGAGATTAACCGGGGAGCTGTTTTTT